Presented here are 24 T cell receptor beta chains from one specimen sequenced in a study of blood T cell repertoires in COVID-19. Measured with immunoSEQ multiplex PCR; TCRdb has only the in-frame clones, and not every one. The sample yields roughly 330,000 clones, over 75% seen once. Material for sequencing was peripheral blood. The receptors come from a woman aged 50 to 60 with active or convalescent COVID-19.

The J gene is TRBJ2-5, the V gene TRBV2; a weak D match, TRBD2 (5 bases). This CDR3 spans 12 amino acids. The germline gives CDR1 SNHLY, CDR2 FYNNEI. Trimming took off 6 bases at V and 5 bases at J, with 10 bases between the two ends. The DNA for the CDR3 is TGTGCCAGCAGGCTAGCCGGGGAGACCCAGTACTTC. Translation: CASRLAGETQYF.

This clone appeared a single time. The CDR3 sequence is CASSQRVGRNQPQHF. As DNA, the CDR3 is TGTGCCAGCAGCCAAAGAGTGGGCAGGAATCAGCCCCAGCATTTT. The rearrangement joins TRBV7-2 to TRBJ1-5; D ambiguous. Germline values: CDR1 SGHTA, CDR2 FQGNSA. Trimming left V 5 bases short and J 4 bases short, with 15 bases between. The CDR3 is made up of 15 amino acids.

This chain joins TRBV7-9 and TRBJ1-6; no clear D gene. Trimming stripped 1 base from V and 10 bases from J, with 11 bases between. The germline V gene has CDR1 SEHNR and CDR2 FQNEAQ (reference sequence). The CDR3 spans 14 residues. In DNA form, the CDR3 reads TGTGCCAGCAGCTTAGTAAACAGCGGATCACCCCTCCACTTT. Protein: CASSLVNSGSPLHF.

The rearrangement uses TRBV5-5 and TRBJ2-7; 8 bases map to TRBD2. After removal of 0 bases from V and 5 bases from J, the junction contained 7 bases not matched to a gene. The CDR3 consists of 15 residues. Looked up from germline, CDR1 is SGHKS and CDR2 is YYEKEE (reference sequence). CDR3 sequence: CASSLDPGLGNEQYF. For the CDR3, the DNA is TGTGCCAGCAGCTTGGATCCGGGACTAGGAAACGAGCAGTACTTC. Full variable domain (missing parts from reference TRBV5-5 and TRBJ2-7): DAGVTQSPTHLIKTRGQQVTLRCSPISGHKSVSWYQQVLGQGPQFIFQYYEKEERGRGNFPDRFSARQFPNYSSELNVNALLLGDSALYLCASSLDPGLGNEQYFGPGTRLTVT.

V and J are TRBV11-2 and TRBJ1-5; a possible D gene is TRBD1 (6 bases). Trimming took 5 bases from V and 7 from J, leaving 18 bases between them. The CDR3 loop spans 15 amino acids. Per germline, CDR1 SGHAT and CDR2 FQNNGV. This chain's CDR3 is CASSAQQGSGQPQHF. For the CDR3, the DNA is TGTGCCAGCAGCGCACAACAGGGATCTGGGCAGCCCCAGCATTTT.

V usage is TRBV4-3 and J usage is TRBJ2-5; maybe TRBD2 (7 bases). The CDR3 totals 16 residues. Germline values: CDR1 LGHNA, CDR2 YSLEER. Between the trimmed V and J ends, which lost 1 base and 5 bases, there was a span of 17 bases. This chain's CDR3 is CASSQGLLRGAETQYF. The CDR3 nucleotides read TGCGCCAGCAGCCAAGGGCTGCTTCGGGGGGCGGAGACCCAGTACTTC.

Written as DNA, the CDR3 is TGTGCCAGCAGTTTGGACAGGGGAATTAGCGGGAGCCTGAACACCGGGGAGCTGTTTTTT. Translated: CASSLDRGISGSLNTGELFF. The chain employs TRBV28 and TRBJ2-2, with D perhaps assigned TRBD1 or TRBD2 (9 bases each). Trimming cost V 3 bases and J 1 base, with 24 bases left between them. From germline, CDR1 is MDHEN and CDR2 SYDVKM. This CDR3 spans 20 amino acids. The full variable domain, with the rest looked up from reference TRBV28 and TRBJ2-2, is DVKVTQSSRYLVKRTGEKVFLECVQDMDHENMFWYRQDPGLGLRLIYFSYDVKMKEKGDIPEGYSVSREKKERFSLILESASTNQTSMYLCASSLDRGISGSLNTGELFFGEGSRLTVL.

The DNA of the CDR3 is TGTGCCAGCAGGAGACAGGGGGCTAGGGATCAGCCCCAGCATTTT. As protein: CASRRQGARDQPQHF. The chain is built from TRBV6-5 and TRBJ1-5; 10 bases are a match to TRBD1. Trimming took 6 bases from V and 5 from J; bases not matched to a gene: 7. This CDR3 spans 15 amino acids. Germline V gives CDR1 MNHEY, CDR2 SVGAGI.

The chain combines TRBV6-2 or TRBV6-3 with TRBJ2-4, with 9 nucleotides matching TRBD1. The CDR3 spans 14 residues. The V segment lost 5 bases and the J segment 6 bases; nucleotides outside the gene matches: 5. Looked up from germline, CDR1 is MNHEY and CDR2 is SVGEGT. DNA for the CDR3: TGTGCCAGCAGTAACAGGGGGCTCGGAAACATTCAGTACTTC. It translates to CASSNRGLGNIQYF.

The sample holds one count of this clone. V usage is TRBV4-1 and J usage is TRBJ2-1; D may be TRBD1 (6 bases). Germline V gives CDR1 MGHRA, CDR2 YSYEKL. Trimming stripped 1 base from V and 5 bases from J, with 18 bases between. This CDR3 comprises 17 residues. In nucleotides, the CDR3 is TGCGCCAGCAGCCAAGTGTGGGGCAGGGGAGTAGACAATGAGCAGTTCTTC. This sequence encodes CASSQVWGRGVDNEQFF.

The chain couples TRBV7-2 to TRBJ1-2; 11 nucleotides align to TRBD1. Germline values: CDR1 SGHTA, CDR2 FQGNSA. Trimming cost V 5 bases and J 6 bases; bases outside gene matches: 5. The CDR3 spans 14 residues. CDR3 DNA sequence: TGTGCCAGCAGCCCTAGGACAGGGGGCAATGGCTACACCTTC. Translated, it gives CASSPRTGGNGYTF.

The rearrangement uses TRBV21-1 and TRBJ2-2; the D call in the table, TRBD2, was not verified against the DNA. TRBV21-1 is marked as a pseudogene. This CDR3 comprises 16 residues. CDR3 sequence reads: CASSPSGSLEAGELFF. The CDR3 DNA is TGTGCCAGCAGCCCCTCGGGTTCCTTAGAGGCCGGGGAGCTGTTTTTT.

This chain uses TRBV2 with TRBJ2-7, with 12 positions matching TRBD2. J was trimmed by 0 bases and V by 5 bases; bases with no gene match: 2. CDR3 length: 15 amino acids. Germline CDR1 reads SNHLY; CDR2 reads FYNNEI. CDR3 sequence (DNA): TGTGCCAGCAGTCGACTAGCGGGAGTCTCCTACGAGCAGTACTTC. Protein: CASSRLAGVSYEQYF.

The gene calls are TRBV28 and TRBJ2-7; the match to TRBD2 covers 12 bases. Germline CDR1 and CDR2: MDHEN and SYDVKM. CDR3 length: 19 residues. V lost 2 bases to trimming and J lost 0 bases; unmatched junction nucleotides: 11. The CDR3 sequence is CASSLPRTSGTIYSYEQYF. For the CDR3, the DNA is TGTGCCAGCAGTTTACCTAGGACTAGCGGGACTATTTACTCCTACGAGCAGTACTTC.

The V and J genes are TRBV19 and TRBJ2-2, with 10 bases matching TRBD1. The CDR3 spans 13 residues. Germline V CDR1 and CDR2: LNHDA, SQIVND (reference sequence). Trimming took 8 bases from V and 4 from J; bases not matched to a gene: 1. CDR3 nucleotides: TGTGCCAGTCGGGACAGGGGCACCGGGGAGCTGTTTTTT. Amino acid sequence: CASRDRGTGELFF.

In its sample, this clone was seen a few times. J is TRBJ2-3 and V is TRBV7-9, with D possibly TRBD1 on 5 matching bases. V was clipped by 6 bases and J by 4 bases, with 17 bases between them. Germline CDR1 is SEHNR and CDR2 is FQNEAQ (reference sequence). This CDR3 spans 15 amino acids. CDR3 nucleotides: TGTGCCAGCAGTCAAGGGGCGGTTAGCTCAGATACGCAGTATTTT. It specifies CASSQGAVSSDTQYF.

In nucleotides, the CDR3 is TGTGCCAGCTCACCGCCAGGGGGGATGAACACTGAAGCTTTCTTT. Residues: CASSPPGGMNTEAFF. The chain couples TRBV18 to TRBJ1-1; 7 bases are shared with TRBD1. Looked up from germline, CDR1 is KGHSH and CDR2 is LQKENI. V lost 3 bases to trimming and J lost 0 bases; unmatched junction nucleotides: 4. The CDR3 has 15 amino acids.

The V gene is TRBV2, the J gene TRBJ2-1, with TRBD1 as a possible D gene (6 bases). The CDR3 loop spans 13 amino acids. Between the trimmed V and J ends, which lost 4 bases and 4 bases, there was a span of 8 bases. Germline V gives CDR1 SNHLY, CDR2 FYNNEI. The CDR3 region is CASSAGQYNEQFF. The CDR3 region has the DNA TGTGCCAGCAGTGCCGGACAGTACAATGAGCAGTTCTTC.

This chain joins TRBV28 and TRBJ1-5; a possible D gene is TRBD1 (5 bases). Germline loops: CDR1 MDHEN, CDR2 SYDVKM. The CDR3 is 15 amino acids. Trimming left V 2 bases short and J 6 bases short, with 14 bases between. The CDR3 region has the DNA TGTGCCAGCAGTTTAACCTCAGGGCCGAGTCAGCCCCAGCATTTT. This codes for CASSLTSGPSQPQHF.

This clone occurred once. The rearrangement uses TRBV3-1 (or the pseudogene TRBV3-2) and TRBJ1-2; D is ambiguous. This CDR3 has 16 residues. Deletions cut 0 bases from V and 8 bases from J, with 19 bases between. Germline-derived CDR1 and CDR2 are LGHDT and YNNKEL (reference sequence). CDR3 region: CASSQDKASLGWGYTF. The CDR3 region has the DNA TGTGCCAGCAGCCAAGATAAGGCATCCCTCGGGTGGGGCTACACCTTC.

The V gene is TRBV18, the J gene TRBJ1-5; no reliable D call. The CDR3 contains 14 residues. Trimming took off 6 bases at V and 4 bases at J, with 13 bases between the two ends. Germline CDR1 and CDR2: KGHSH and LQKENI. In DNA form, the CDR3 reads TGTGCCAGCTCCCTAACGGGAGTAAATCAGCCCCAGCATTTT. This translates into CASSLTGVNQPQHF.

The chain has TRBV5-4 and TRBJ1-3; tentatively, D is TRBD1 (6 bases). Trimming cost V 3 bases and J 2 bases, with 9 bases left between them. Germline V CDR1 and CDR2: SGHNT, YYREEE (reference sequence). This CDR3 contains 14 residues. In DNA form, the CDR3 reads TGTGCCAGCAGCTATGGACAGCCTGGAAACACCATATATTTT. Protein sequence: CASSYGQPGNTIYF.

The rearrangement uses TRBV5-4 and TRBJ2-6, with D possibly being TRBD2 (5 bases). Trimming stripped 2 bases from V and 0 bases from J, with 6 bases between. Germline V CDR1 and CDR2: SGHNT, YYREEE (reference sequence). There are 15 residues in the CDR3. The chain's CDR3 is CASSLGLSGANVLTF. DNA of the CDR3: TGTGCCAGCAGCTTAGGACTCTCTGGGGCCAACGTCCTGACTTTC.

This clone was recorded many times. The chain combines TRBV9 with TRBJ2-2, with D unresolved. Trimming pared 5 bases from V and 2 bases from J, leaving 4 bases between. Germline loops: CDR1 SGDLS, CDR2 YYNGEE. The CDR3 runs to 12 residues. The CDR3 protein is CASSHNTGELFF. The CDR3, as DNA: TGTGCCAGCAGTCATAACACCGGGGAGCTGTTTTTT.